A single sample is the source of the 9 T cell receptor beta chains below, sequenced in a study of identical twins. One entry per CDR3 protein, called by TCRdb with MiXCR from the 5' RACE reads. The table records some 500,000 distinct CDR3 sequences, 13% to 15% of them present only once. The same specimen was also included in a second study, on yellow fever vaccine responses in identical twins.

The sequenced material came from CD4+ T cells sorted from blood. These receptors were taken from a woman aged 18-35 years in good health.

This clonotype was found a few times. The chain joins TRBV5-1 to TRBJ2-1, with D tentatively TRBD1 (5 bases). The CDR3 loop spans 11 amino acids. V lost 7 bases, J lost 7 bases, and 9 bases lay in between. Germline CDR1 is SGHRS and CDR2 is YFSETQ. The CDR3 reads CASGATNEQFF. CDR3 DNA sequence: TGCGCCAGCGGGGCGACGAATGAGCAGTTCTTC. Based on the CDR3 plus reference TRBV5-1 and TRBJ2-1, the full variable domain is KAGVTQTPRYLIKTRGQQVTLSCSPISGHRSVSWYQQTPGQGLQFLFEYFSETQRNKGNFPGRFSGRQFSNSRSEMNVSTLELGDSALYLCASGATNEQFFGPGTRLTVL.

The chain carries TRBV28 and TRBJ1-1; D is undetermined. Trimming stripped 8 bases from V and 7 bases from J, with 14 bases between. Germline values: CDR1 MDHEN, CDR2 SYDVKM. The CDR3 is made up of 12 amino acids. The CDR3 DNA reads TGTGCCAGCTATTCGGCGGGTGGTGAAGCTTTCTTT. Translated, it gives CASYSAGGEAFF.

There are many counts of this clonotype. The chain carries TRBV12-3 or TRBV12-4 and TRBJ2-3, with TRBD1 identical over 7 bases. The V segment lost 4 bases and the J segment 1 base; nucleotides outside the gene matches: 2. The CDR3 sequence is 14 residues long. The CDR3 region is CASSYDRGTDTQYF. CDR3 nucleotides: TGTGCCAGCAGTTACGACAGGGGCACAGATACGCAGTATTTT.

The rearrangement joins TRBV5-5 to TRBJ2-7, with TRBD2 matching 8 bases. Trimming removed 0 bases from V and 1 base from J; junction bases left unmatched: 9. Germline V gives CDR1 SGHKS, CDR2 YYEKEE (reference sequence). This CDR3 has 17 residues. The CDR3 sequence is CASSLAFLAGLSYEQYF. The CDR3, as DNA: TGTGCCAGCAGCTTGGCGTTTTTAGCGGGATTATCCTACGAGCAGTACTTC.

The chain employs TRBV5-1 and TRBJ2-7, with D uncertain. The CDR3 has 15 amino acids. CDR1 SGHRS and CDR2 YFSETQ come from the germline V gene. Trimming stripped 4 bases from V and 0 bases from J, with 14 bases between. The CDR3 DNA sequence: TGCGCCAGCAGCCCGGGCCCTGGAAGCTCCTACGAGCAGTACTTC. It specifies CASSPGPGSSYEQYF.

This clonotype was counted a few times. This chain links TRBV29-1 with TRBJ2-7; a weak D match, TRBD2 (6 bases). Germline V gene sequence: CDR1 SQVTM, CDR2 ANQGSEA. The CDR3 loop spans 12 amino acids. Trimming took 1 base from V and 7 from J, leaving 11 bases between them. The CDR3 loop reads CSVEVLGREQYF. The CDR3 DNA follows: TGCAGCGTTGAAGTTCTTGGGAGGGAGCAGTACTTC.

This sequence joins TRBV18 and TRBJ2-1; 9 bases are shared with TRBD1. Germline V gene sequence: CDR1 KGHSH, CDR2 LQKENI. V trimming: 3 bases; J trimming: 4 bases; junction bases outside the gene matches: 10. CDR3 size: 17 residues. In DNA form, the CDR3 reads TGTGCCAGCTCACCCCGGGGAGGACAGGGGAGATACAATGAGCAGTTCTTC. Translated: CASSPRGGQGRYNEQFF.

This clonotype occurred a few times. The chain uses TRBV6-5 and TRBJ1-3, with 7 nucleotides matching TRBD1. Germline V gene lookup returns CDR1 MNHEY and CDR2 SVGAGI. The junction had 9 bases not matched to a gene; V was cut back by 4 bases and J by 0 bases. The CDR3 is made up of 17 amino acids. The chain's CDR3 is CASSSPTGPFSGNTIYF. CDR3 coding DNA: TGTGCCAGCAGTTCCCCGACAGGGCCATTCTCTGGAAACACCATATATTTT.

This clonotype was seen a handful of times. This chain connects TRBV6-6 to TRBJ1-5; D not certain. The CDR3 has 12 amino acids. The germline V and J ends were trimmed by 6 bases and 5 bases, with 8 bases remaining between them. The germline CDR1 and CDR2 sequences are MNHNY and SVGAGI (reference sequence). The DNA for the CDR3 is TGTGCCAGCAGGTTAGCGGATCAGCCCCAGCATTTT. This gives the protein CASRLADQPQHF.